This TCR delta chain is drawn from a study of Vδ1+ human thymocytes. Germline values: CDR1 TSWWSYY, CDR2 QGS. V lost 2 bases to trimming and J lost 6 bases, with 22 bases between them. This CDR3 has 17 amino acids. The template was reverse-transcribed extracted RNA. CDR3 amplicons came from multiplex PCR with pooled V-gene forward and constant-region reverse primers. TCRdb reprocessed the multiplex PCR reads through CATT. Of under 85,000 delta-chain clones listed, more than 30% were seen once; the top ten hold around 0.3%. Details on this clone: Its antigen remains unknown.

General study findings and limits: Thymic TRG and TRD repertoires appeared highly polyclonal.

The sequenced sample was Vdelta1+ gamma-delta thymocytes from the thymus. As to subset: FACS-sorted CD3+ TCRalphabeta- TCRVdelta1+ TCRVdelta2- thymocytes. The V gene is TRDV1, the J gene TRDJ1; perhaps TRDD3 as D (6 bases). The TCR sequence derives from a boy in the first two years of life who had congenital heart surgery. Written as DNA, the CDR3 is TGTGCTCTTGGGGAAGACATACTGGGAGAGTTGGGCCATAAACTCATCTTT. Translation: CALGEDILGELGHKLIF.